This TCR beta chain came from a study of cytomegalovirus exposure and HLA in healthy donors. PCR involved 60 Vbeta and 13 Jbeta primers. Using immunoSEQ multiplex PCR, the repertoire was profiled, and TCRdb retains in-frame clones only, with some absent. Among 140,000 or so clones listed, approximately 88% were seen once. The CDR3 contains 12 residues. Germline CDR1 reads GTSNPN; CDR2 reads SVGIG (reference sequence). A note on this clone: Germline and junction disagree at one end, which may indicate a read error.

The J gene is TRBJ2-5, the V gene TRBV30; 10 bases fit TRBD1. What was sequenced was PBMCs. The receptor's source is a woman aged 35 to 49 in good health and CMV-seronegative. This chain's CDR3 is CAWTGGQETQYF. The CDR3 nucleotides read TGTGCTTGGACAGGGGGTCAGGAGACCCAGTACTTC.